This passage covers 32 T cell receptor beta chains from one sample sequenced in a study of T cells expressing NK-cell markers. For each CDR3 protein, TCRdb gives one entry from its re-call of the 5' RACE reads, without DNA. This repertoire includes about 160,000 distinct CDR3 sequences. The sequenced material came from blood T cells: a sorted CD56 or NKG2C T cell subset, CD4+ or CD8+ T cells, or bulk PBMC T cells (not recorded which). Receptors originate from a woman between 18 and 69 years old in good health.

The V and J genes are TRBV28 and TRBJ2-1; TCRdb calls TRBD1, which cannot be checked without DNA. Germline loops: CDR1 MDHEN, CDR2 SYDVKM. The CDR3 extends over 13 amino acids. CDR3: CASSLKGYNEQFF.

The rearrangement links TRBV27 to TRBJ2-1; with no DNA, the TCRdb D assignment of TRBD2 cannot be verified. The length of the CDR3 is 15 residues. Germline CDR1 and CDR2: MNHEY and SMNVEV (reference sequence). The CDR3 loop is CASSQMGGPLSEQFF.

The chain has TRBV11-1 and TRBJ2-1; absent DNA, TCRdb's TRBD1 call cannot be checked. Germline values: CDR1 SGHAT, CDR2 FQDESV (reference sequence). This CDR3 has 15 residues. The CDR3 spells CASSPQGTLHNEQFF.

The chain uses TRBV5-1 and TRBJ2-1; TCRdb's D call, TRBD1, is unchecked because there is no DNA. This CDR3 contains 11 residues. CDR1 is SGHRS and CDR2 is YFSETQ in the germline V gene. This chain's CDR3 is CASSPGNEQFF. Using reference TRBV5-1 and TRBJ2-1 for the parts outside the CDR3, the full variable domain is KAGVTQTPRYLIKTRGQQVTLSCSPISGHRSVSWYQQTPGQGLQFLFEYFSETQRNKGNFPGRFSGRQFSNSRSEMNVSTLELGDSALYLCASSPGNEQFFGPGTRLTVL.

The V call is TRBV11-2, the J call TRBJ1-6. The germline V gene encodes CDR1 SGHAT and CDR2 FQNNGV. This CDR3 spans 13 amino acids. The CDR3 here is CASSSDGNSPLHF. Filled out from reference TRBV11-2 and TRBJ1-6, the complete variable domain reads EAGVAQSPRYKIIEKRQSVAFWCNPISGHATLYWYQQILGQGPKLLIQFQNNGVVDDSQLPKDRFSAERLKGVDSTLKIQPAKLEDSAVYLCASSSDGNSPLHFGNGTRLTVT.

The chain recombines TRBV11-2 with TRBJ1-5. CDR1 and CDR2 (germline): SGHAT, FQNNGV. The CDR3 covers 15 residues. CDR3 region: CASSLGEGSIRPQHF. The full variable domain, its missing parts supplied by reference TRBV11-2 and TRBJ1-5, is EAGVAQSPRYKIIEKRQSVAFWCNPISGHATLYWYQQILGQGPKLLIQFQNNGVVDDSQLPKDRFSAERLKGVDSTLKIQPAKLEDSAVYLCASSLGEGSIRPQHFGDGTRLSIL.

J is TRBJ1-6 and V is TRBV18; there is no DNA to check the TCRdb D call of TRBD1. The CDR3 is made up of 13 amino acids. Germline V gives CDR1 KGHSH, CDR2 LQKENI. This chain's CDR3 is CASSPDRNSPLHF.

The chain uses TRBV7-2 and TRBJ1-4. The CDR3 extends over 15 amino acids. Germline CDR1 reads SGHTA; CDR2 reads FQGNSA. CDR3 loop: CASSQQILSGEKLFF.

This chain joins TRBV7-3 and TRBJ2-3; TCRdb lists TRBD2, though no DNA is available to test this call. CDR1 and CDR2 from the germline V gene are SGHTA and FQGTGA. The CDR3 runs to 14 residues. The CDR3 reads CASSPGGARDTQYF.

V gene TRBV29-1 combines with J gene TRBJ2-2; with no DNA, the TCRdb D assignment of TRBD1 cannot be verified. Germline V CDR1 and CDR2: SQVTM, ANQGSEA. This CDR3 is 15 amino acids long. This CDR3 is CSVVTGTLNTGELFF.

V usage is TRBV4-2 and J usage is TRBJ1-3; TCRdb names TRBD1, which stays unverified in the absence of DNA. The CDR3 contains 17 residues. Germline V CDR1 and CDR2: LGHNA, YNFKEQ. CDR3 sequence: CASSQEKGRGSGNTIYF.

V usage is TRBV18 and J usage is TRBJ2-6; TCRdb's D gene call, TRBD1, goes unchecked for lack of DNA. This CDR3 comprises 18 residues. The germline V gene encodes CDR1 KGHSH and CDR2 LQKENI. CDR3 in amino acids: CASSSLSGTPTGANVLTF. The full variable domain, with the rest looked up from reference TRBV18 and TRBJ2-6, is NAGVMQNPRHLVRRRGQEARLRCSPMKGHSHVYWYRQLPEEGLKFMVYLQKENIIDESGMPKERFSAEFPKEGPSILRIQQVVRGDSAAYFCASSSLSGTPTGANVLTFGAGSRLTVL.

The CDR3 sequence is CASSPRSTGELFF. The chain links TRBV7-8 to TRBJ2-2. The CDR3 loop spans 13 amino acids. Germline CDR1 SGHVS, CDR2 FQNEAQ.

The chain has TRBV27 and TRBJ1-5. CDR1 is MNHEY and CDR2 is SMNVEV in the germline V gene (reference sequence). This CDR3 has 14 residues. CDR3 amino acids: CASSSTGGRQPQHF.

The chain's CDR3 is CASSLASTGQTRKLFF. The chain uses TRBV12-3 or TRBV12-4 and TRBJ1-4; checking the TCRdb D call of TRBD1 is not possible without DNA. The CDR3 is 16 residues long.

The CDR3 region is CASSFLGRVDYTF. The chain combines TRBV12-3 or TRBV12-4 with TRBJ1-2; the D call from TCRdb, TRBD1, cannot be confirmed without DNA. The CDR3 contains 13 residues.

The CDR3 here is CSATGLAGVNEQFF. V usage is TRBV20-1 and J usage is TRBJ2-1; the TRBD2 assignment by TCRdb is unverifiable without DNA. The CDR3 runs to 14 residues. Germline V gene lookup returns CDR1 DFQATT and CDR2 SNEGSKA (reference sequence).

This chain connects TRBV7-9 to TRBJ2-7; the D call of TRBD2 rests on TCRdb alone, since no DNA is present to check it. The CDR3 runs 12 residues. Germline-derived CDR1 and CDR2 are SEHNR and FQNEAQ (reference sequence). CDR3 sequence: CASSREMREQYF.

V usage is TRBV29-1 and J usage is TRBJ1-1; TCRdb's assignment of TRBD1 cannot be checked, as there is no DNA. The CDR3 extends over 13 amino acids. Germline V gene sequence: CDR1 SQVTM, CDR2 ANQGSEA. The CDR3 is CSAGQTKNTEAFF.

The CDR3 sequence is CASSQARNYGYTF. V usage is TRBV12-3 or TRBV12-4 and J usage is TRBJ1-2. The CDR3 spans 13 residues.

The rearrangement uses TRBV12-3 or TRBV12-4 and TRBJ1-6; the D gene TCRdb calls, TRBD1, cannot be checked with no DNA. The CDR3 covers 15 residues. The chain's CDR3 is CASSFTTGRNSPLHF.

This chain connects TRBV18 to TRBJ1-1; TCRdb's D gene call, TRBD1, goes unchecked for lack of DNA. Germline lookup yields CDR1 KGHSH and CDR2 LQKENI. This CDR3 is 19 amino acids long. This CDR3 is CASSPPKTGAEERNTEAFF.

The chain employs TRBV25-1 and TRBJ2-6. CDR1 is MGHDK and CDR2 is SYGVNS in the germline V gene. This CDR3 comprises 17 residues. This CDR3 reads CASSEVPGSSGANVLTF.

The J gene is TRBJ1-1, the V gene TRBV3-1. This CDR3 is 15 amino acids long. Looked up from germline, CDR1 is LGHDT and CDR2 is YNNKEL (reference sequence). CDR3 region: CASSQDGTAVTEAFF.

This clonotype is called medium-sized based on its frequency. CDR3 region: CATSRGDRGGGNQPQHF. The chain uses TRBV15 and TRBJ1-5; the TRBD1 assignment by TCRdb is unverifiable without DNA. Germline values: CDR1 LNHNV, CDR2 YYDKDF (reference sequence). This CDR3 has 17 amino acids.

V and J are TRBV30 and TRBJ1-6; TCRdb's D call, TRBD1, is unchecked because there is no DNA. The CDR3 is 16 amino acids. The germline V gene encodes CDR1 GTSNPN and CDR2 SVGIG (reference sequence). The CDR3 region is CAWSPGTGGFNSPLHF. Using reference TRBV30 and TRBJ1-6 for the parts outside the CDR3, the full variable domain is SQTIHQWPATLVQPVGSPLSLECTVEGTSNPNLYWYRQAAGRGLQLLFYSVGIGQISSEVPQNLSASRPQDRQFILSSKKLLLSDSGFYLCAWSPGTGGFNSPLHFGNGTRLTVT.

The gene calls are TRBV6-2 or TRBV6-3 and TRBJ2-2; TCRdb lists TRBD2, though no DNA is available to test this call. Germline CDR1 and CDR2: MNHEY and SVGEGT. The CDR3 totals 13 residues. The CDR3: CASSRARTGELFF.

This CDR3 reads CSARHTGGTEAFF. V usage is TRBV20-1 and J usage is TRBJ1-1; TCRdb lists TRBD1, though no DNA is available to test this call. From germline, CDR1 is DFQATT and CDR2 SNEGSKA (reference sequence). The CDR3 runs to 13 residues.

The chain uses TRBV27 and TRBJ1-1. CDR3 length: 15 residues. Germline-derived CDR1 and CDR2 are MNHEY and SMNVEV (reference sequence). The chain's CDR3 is CASSFSGTRNTEAFF.

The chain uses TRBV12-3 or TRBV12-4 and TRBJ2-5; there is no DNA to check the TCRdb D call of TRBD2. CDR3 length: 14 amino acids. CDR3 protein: CASTGGRGLETQYF.

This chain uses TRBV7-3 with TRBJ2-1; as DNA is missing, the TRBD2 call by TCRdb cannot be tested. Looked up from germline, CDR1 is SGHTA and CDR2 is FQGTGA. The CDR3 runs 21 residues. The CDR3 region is CASSLIGPSGRPTFAYNEQFF.

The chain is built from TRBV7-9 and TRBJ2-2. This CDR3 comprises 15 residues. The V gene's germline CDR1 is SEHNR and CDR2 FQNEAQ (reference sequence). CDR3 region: CASSLSSQPAGELFF.